This TCR beta chain emerged from a study of blood T cell repertoires in COVID-19. As for the study in general: Nucleic acid was either cDNA or gDNA, and it came from T cells, B-cell-depleted T cells, or PBMCs.

Here immunoSEQ multiplex PCR was the method, and the copy in TCRdb shows in-frame clones only, minus some. The table has roughly 59,000 clones, more than 75% seen once. J lost 7 bases, V lost 4 bases, and 10 bases had no gene match. Germline-derived CDR1 and CDR2 are SGHNT and YYREEE (reference sequence). The CDR3 extends over 14 amino acids. The origin of this receptor is a man older than 75 with acute or convalescent COVID-19. Specimen: peripheral blood. The chain recombines TRBV5-4 with TRBJ1-2, with 7 positions matching TRBD1. CDR3 protein: CASSLKQGYSGYTF. For the CDR3, the DNA is TGTGCCAGCAGCCTAAAACAGGGGTATAGTGGCTACACCTTC.